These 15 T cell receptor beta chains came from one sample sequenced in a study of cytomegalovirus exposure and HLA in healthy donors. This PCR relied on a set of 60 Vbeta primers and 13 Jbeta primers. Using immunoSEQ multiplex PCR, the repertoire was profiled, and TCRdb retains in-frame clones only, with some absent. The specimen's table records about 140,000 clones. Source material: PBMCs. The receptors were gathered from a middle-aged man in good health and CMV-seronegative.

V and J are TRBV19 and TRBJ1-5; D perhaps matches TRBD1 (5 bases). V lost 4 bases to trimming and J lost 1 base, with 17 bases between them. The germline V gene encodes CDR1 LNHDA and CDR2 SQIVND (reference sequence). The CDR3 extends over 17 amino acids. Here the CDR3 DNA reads TGTGCCAGTAGTACAACGATTCAGGGTGGCAGCAATCAGCCCCAGCATTTT. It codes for CASSTTIQGGSNQPQHF.

The CDR3 DNA reads as TGTGCCAGCAGCTTGGAACAGGGGGCAGGGGAGCAGTACTTC. This encodes CASSLEQGAGEQYF. This chain connects TRBV5-5 to TRBJ2-7; 9 bases line up with TRBD1. Looked up from germline, CDR1 is SGHKS and CDR2 is YYEKEE (reference sequence). Germline trimming cut 0 bases from V and 7 bases from J; bases unmatched to any gene: 5. The CDR3 sequence is 14 residues long.

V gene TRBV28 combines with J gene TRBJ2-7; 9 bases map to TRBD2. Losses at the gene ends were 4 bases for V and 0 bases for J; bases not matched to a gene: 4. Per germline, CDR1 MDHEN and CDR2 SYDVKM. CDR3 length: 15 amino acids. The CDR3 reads CASSSASGNSYEQYF. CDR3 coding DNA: TGTGCCAGCAGTTCGGCTAGCGGGAACTCCTACGAGCAGTACTTC.

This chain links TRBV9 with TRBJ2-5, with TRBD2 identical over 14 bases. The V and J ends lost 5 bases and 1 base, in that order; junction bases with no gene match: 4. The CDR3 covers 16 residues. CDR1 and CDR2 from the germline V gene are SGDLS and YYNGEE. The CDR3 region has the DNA TGTGCCAGCAGTGGACTAGCGGGGGGACCCCAAGAGACCCAGTACTTC. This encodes CASSGLAGGPQETQYF.

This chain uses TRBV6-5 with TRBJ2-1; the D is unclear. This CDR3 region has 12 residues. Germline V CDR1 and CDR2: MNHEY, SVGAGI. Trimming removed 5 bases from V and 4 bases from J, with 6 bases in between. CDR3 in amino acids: CASSDTYNEQFF. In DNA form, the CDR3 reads TGTGCCAGCAGTGACACTTACAATGAGCAGTTCTTC.

The CDR3 DNA sequence: TGTGCCATCTCCCAGGGCAAGCCCTACGAGCAGTACTTC. It translates to CAISQGKPYEQYF. This chain links TRBV10-3 with TRBJ2-7, with D possibly being TRBD1 (5 bases). V dropped 8 bases and J dropped 2 bases, with 13 bases sitting between them. The CDR3 is 13 amino acids. The germline V gene encodes CDR1 ENHRY and CDR2 SYGVKD.

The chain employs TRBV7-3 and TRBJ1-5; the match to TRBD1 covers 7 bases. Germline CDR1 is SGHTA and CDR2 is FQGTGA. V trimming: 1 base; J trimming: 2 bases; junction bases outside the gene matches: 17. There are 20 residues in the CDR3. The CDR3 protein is CASSLRESGTAPLGNQPQHF. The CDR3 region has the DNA TGTGCCAGCAGCTTAAGGGAATCGGGGACAGCGCCGTTAGGCAATCAGCCCCAGCATTTT.

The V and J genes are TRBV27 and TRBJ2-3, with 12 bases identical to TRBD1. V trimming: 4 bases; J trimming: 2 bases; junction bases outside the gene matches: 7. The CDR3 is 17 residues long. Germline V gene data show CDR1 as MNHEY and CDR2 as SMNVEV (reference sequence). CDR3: CASSSPGTGGFTDTQYF. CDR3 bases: TGTGCCAGCAGTTCCCCCGGGACAGGGGGCTTCACAGATACGCAGTATTTT.

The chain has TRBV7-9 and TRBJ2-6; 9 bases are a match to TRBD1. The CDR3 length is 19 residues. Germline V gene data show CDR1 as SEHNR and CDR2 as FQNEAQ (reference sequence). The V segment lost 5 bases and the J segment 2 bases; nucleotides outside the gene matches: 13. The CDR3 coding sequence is TGTGCCAGCAGCATATTCCCGGGACAGGGAGCCCCTGGGGCCAACGTCCTGACTTTC. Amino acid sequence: CASSIFPGQGAPGANVLTF.

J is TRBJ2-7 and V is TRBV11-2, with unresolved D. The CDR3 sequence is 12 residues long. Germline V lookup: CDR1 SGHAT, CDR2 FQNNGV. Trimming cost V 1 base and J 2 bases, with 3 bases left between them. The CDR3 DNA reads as TGTGCCAGCAGCTTAGGAGCCTACGAGCAGTACTTC. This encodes CASSLGAYEQYF.

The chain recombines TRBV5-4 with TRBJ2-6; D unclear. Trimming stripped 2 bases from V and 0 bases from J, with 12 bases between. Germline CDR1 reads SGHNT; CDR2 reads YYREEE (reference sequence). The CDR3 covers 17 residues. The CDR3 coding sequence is TGTGCCAGCAGCTTACCGAATACAAACTCTGGGGCCAACGTCCTGACTTTC. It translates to CASSLPNTNSGANVLTF.

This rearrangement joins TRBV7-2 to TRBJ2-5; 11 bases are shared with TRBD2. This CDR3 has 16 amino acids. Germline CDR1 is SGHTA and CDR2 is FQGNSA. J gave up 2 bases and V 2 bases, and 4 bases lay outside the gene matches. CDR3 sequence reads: CASSLLAGGTQETQYF. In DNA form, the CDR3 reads TGTGCCAGCAGCTTACTAGCGGGGGGAACTCAAGAGACCCAGTACTTC.

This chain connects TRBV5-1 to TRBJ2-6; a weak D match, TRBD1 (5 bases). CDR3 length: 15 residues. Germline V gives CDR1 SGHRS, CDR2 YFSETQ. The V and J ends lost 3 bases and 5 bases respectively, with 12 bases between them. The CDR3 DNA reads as TGCGCCAGCAGCTCGCAGGGTCCGTGGGCCAACGTCCTGACTTTC. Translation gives CASSSQGPWANVLTF.

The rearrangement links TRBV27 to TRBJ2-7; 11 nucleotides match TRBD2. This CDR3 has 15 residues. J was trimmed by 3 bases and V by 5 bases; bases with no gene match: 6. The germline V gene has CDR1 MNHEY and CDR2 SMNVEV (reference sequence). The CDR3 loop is CASSIRLAGSYEQYF. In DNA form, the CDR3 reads TGTGCCAGCAGTATAAGACTAGCGGGGAGCTACGAGCAGTACTTC.

The CDR3 bases are TGTGCCAGCAGCTTGGAGGGACTAGCGGGGGGAACCGGGGAGCTGTTTTTT. Its translation: CASSLEGLAGGTGELFF. The J gene is TRBJ2-2, the V gene TRBV5-6; the match to TRBD2 covers 15 bases. The germline V gene has CDR1 SGHDT and CDR2 YYEEEE. Unmatched junction bases numbered 2, after V lost 0 bases and J lost 5 bases. This CDR3 has 17 amino acids.